Below are 32 T cell receptor beta chains sequenced from a single sample in a study of blood T cell repertoires in COVID-19. Clones were read by immunoSEQ multiplex PCR, and TCRdb kept only the in-frame ones, dropping some. The top ten clones hold roughly 12% of a sample with 81,000 or so clones, around 85% of them seen once. Input material: peripheral blood. The receptors originated from a woman in her sixties or seventies with active or convalescent COVID-19.

In DNA form, the CDR3 reads TGTGCCAGCAACCCGACATTGGACACTGAAGCTTTCTTT. Translating it yields CASNPTLDTEAFF. This chain connects TRBV2 to TRBJ1-1; D is uncertain. The CDR3 contains 13 residues. Looked up from germline, CDR1 is SNHLY and CDR2 is FYNNEI. V gave up 7 bases and J gave up 3 bases, with 12 bases separating them. Based on the CDR3 plus reference TRBV2 and TRBJ1-1, the full variable domain is EPEVTQTPSHQVTQMGQEVILRCVPISNHLYFYWYRQILGQKVEFLVSFYNNEISEKSEIFDDQFSVERPDGSNFTLKIRSTKLEDSAMYFCASNPTLDTEAFFGQGTRLTVV.

The chain uses TRBV18 and TRBJ2-2, with D perhaps matching TRBD2 (5 bases). The V end lost 4 bases, the J end lost 5 bases, and 11 bases lay between the germline ends. The CDR3 extends over 14 amino acids. CDR1 and CDR2 from the germline V gene are KGHSH and LQKENI. The CDR3 sequence is CASSRSSGTGELFF. The CDR3 nucleotides are TGTGCCAGCTCACGGAGCTCGGGGACCGGGGAGCTGTTTTTT. Full variable domain (rest looked up from reference TRBV18 and TRBJ2-2): NAGVMQNPRHLVRRRGQEARLRCSPMKGHSHVYWYRQLPEEGLKFMVYLQKENIIDESGMPKERFSAEFPKEGPSILRIQQVVRGDSAAYFCASSRSSGTGELFFGEGSRLTVL.

The genes are TRBV6-5 and TRBJ1-4, with 9 positions matching TRBD1. The ends lost 6 bases at V and 6 bases at J; junction bases unmatched: 8. CDR1 and CDR2 from the germline V gene are MNHEY and SVGAGI. This CDR3 is 15 amino acids long. CDR3: CASSPQGAGDEKLFF. The CDR3 coding sequence is TGTGCCAGCAGCCCACAGGGGGCCGGGGATGAAAAACTGTTTTTT.

J is TRBJ2-3 and V is TRBV10-3, with D possibly matching TRBD2 (7 bases). Trimming removed 4 bases at V and 2 bases at J, with 22 bases between. The CDR3 has 18 amino acids. Germline CDR1 ENHRY, CDR2 SYGVKD. The DNA for the CDR3 is TGTGCCATCAGTGGGCCTCCGAGTGGGGGGGCGCCCACAGATACGCAGTATTTT. Protein: CAISGPPSGGAPTDTQYF.

The chain is built from TRBV3-1 (or the pseudogene TRBV3-2) and TRBJ2-3; 11 bases agree with TRBD2. J gave up 5 bases and V 6 bases, and 13 bases lay outside the gene matches. Germline CDR1 is LGHDT and CDR2 is YNNKEL (reference sequence). There are 17 residues in the CDR3. CDR3 protein: CASSKHLAGGEGDTQYF. The CDR3 DNA follows: TGTGCCAGCAGTAAACACCTAGCGGGGGGCGAGGGAGATACGCAGTATTTT.

The genes are TRBV5-1 and TRBJ1-3; possibly TRBD1 for D (5 bases). The V gene's germline CDR1 is SGHRS and CDR2 YFSETQ. Trimming stripped 4 bases from V and 1 base from J, with 15 bases between. The CDR3 runs to 16 residues. CDR3 in amino acids: CASSPGQGFSGNTIYF. CDR3 coding DNA: TGCGCCAGCAGCCCCGGTCAGGGATTTTCTGGAAACACCATATATTTT.

The gene calls are TRBV18 and TRBJ1-2, with 7 bases that match TRBD1. CDR1 is KGHSH, CDR2 LQKENI, per germline. The length of the CDR3 is 17 residues. The ends lost 3 bases at V and 0 bases at J; junction bases unmatched: 10. Here the CDR3 reads CASSPWDSRLTNYGYTF. CDR3 nucleotide sequence: TGTGCCAGCTCACCGTGGGACAGCAGACTTACTAACTATGGCTACACCTTC. Full variable domain (missing parts from reference TRBV18 and TRBJ1-2): NAGVMQNPRHLVRRRGQEARLRCSPMKGHSHVYWYRQLPEEGLKFMVYLQKENIIDESGMPKERFSAEFPKEGPSILRIQQVVRGDSAAYFCASSPWDSRLTNYGYTFGSGTRLTVV.

The rearrangement links TRBV12-1 to TRBJ1-3. TRBV12-1 is classified as a pseudogene. The length of the CDR3 is 16 residues. The CDR3 spells CASTFRRRTSGNTIYF. CDR3 nucleotides: TGTGCCAGCACCTTCCGGCGAAGGACTTCTGGAAACACCATATATTTT.

The chain recombines TRBV7-2 with TRBJ1-2; a weak D match, TRBD1 (6 bases). The ends were cut back, 5 bases at V and 5 bases at J, with 9 bases in the middle. Germline assignment: CDR1 SGHTA and CDR2 FQGNSA. CDR3 length equals 12 residues. CDR3 residues: CASSPTGYGYTF. The CDR3 DNA is TGTGCCAGCAGCCCTACAGGGTATGGCTACACCTTC.

The rearrangement links TRBV28 to TRBJ2-7, with a weak D call TRBD1 (6 bases). The CDR3 consists of 14 residues. Germline V CDR1 and CDR2: MDHEN, SYDVKM. V shed 4 bases and J shed 0 bases, with 10 bases lying between them. CDR3 bases: TGTGCCAGCAGTTGGACAGTCTACTCCTACGAGCAGTACTTC. It is translated as CASSWTVYSYEQYF.

V is TRBV2 and J is TRBJ2-5; 12 positions match TRBD2. The CDR3 covers 15 residues. Per the germline V gene, CDR1 is SNHLY and CDR2 is FYNNEI. After removal of 11 bases from V and 3 bases from J, the junction contained 10 bases not matched to a gene. This chain's CDR3 is CAGTGLAGSEETQYF. The CDR3 region has the DNA TGTGCCGGCACAGGACTAGCGGGGTCCGAAGAGACCCAGTACTTC.

The chain joins TRBV6-2 or TRBV6-3 to TRBJ1-1; no firm D call. Per the germline V gene, CDR1 is MNHEY and CDR2 is SVGEGT. V was clipped by 5 bases and J by 0 bases, with 10 bases between them. This CDR3 region has 14 residues. The chain's CDR3 is CASSPWSVNTEAFF. Written as DNA, the CDR3 is TGTGCCAGCAGTCCCTGGAGCGTGAACACTGAAGCTTTCTTT.

This clone has a single count. The genes are TRBV28 and TRBJ1-4, with a weak D call TRBD1 (6 bases). Per the germline V gene, CDR1 is MDHEN and CDR2 is SYDVKM. V gave up 3 bases and J gave up 8 bases, with 13 bases separating them. The CDR3 runs 14 residues. CDR3: CASSFEGVGEKLFF. The CDR3 DNA reads TGTGCCAGCAGTTTCGAGGGGGTAGGGGAAAAACTGTTTTTT.

This clone was detected only a few times. The CDR3 is CASSSGEMTLTEAFF. Here the CDR3 DNA reads TGTGCCAGCAGTTCGGGGGAGATGACCCTGACAGAAGCTTTCTTT. The chain is built from TRBV6-5 and TRBJ1-1; a weak D match, TRBD1 (5 bases). The CDR3 is 15 residues long. CDR1 is MNHEY and CDR2 is SVGAGI in the germline V gene. With 4 bases removed from V and 8 bases from J, the gap between germline ends came to 20 bases.

CDR3 sequence reads: CASTGTTYRLEQYF. The DNA of the CDR3 is TGTGCCAGCACGGGGACTACGTATCGGTTAGAGCAGTACTTC. This chain joins TRBV2 and TRBJ2-7; 7 nucleotides line up with TRBD2. With 7 bases clipped from V and 7 bases from J, the junction kept 13 bases outside the gene matches. This CDR3 has 14 residues. Germline V gives CDR1 SNHLY, CDR2 FYNNEI.

DNA of the CDR3: TGCGCCAGCAGCTTGAGGCAGGGGACTAATTTGAACACTGAAGCTTTCTTT. Translating it yields CASSLRQGTNLNTEAFF. This sequence joins TRBV5-1 and TRBJ1-1, with D perhaps matching TRBD1 (6 bases). The germline V gene encodes CDR1 SGHRS and CDR2 YFSETQ. Trimming took off 1 base at V and 0 bases at J, with 16 bases between the two ends. The CDR3 runs 17 residues.

V usage is TRBV18 and J usage is TRBJ2-2; the D is unclear. This CDR3 contains 12 residues. CDR1 is KGHSH and CDR2 is LQKENI in the germline V gene. Trimming removed 2 bases from V and 8 bases from J, with 6 bases in between. Here the CDR3 DNA reads TGTGCCAGCTCACCAAACTTGGGGGAGCTGTTTTTT. The encoded protein is CASSPNLGELFF.

The chain is built from TRBV6-6 and TRBJ1-2, with 7 positions matching TRBD1. Germline CDR1 reads MNHNY; CDR2 reads SVGAGI (reference sequence). V was clipped by 4 bases and J by 4 bases; unmatched bases: 12. This CDR3 has 16 residues. The CDR3 nucleotides read TGTGCCAGCAGTTCGCAAACCTCCGGGACAGTCTATGGCTACACCTTC. The encoded protein is CASSSQTSGTVYGYTF.

V usage is TRBV7-9 and J usage is TRBJ1-1; weak D call: TRBD1 (5 bases). Trimming stripped 4 bases from V and 5 bases from J, with 14 bases between. CDR3 length: 14 amino acids. Germline CDR1 is SEHNR and CDR2 is FQNEAQ (reference sequence). CDR3 region: CASSSTVLRTEAFF. For the CDR3, the DNA is TGTGCCAGCAGCTCGACAGTATTACGAACTGAAGCTTTCTTT.

The J gene is TRBJ1-4, the V gene TRBV3-1 (or the pseudogene TRBV3-2); no firm D call. Trimming removed 0 bases from V and 5 bases from J, with 4 bases in between. The germline gives CDR1 LGHDT, CDR2 YNNKEL (reference sequence). This CDR3 contains 13 residues. The CDR3 loop reads CASSQDFNEKLFF. Written as DNA, the CDR3 is TGTGCCAGCAGCCAAGACTTCAATGAAAAACTGTTTTTT.

The genes are TRBV5-6 and TRBJ2-5; 8 positions match TRBD1. The CDR3 has 15 residues. The V segment lost 3 bases and the J segment 1 base; nucleotides outside the gene matches: 5. Germline lookup yields CDR1 SGHDT and CDR2 YYEEEE. The CDR3 reads CASSSSGQVQETQYF. The CDR3 DNA is TGTGCCAGCAGCTCATCGGGACAGGTCCAAGAGACCCAGTACTTC.

This chain connects TRBV7-6 to TRBJ2-2, with 8 bases lining up with TRBD2. The CDR3 is 15 amino acids. The V and J ends lost 5 bases and 5 bases, in that order; junction bases with no gene match: 7. From germline, CDR1 is SGHVS and CDR2 FNYEAQ. CDR3 residues: CASSLSGGGTGELFF. Here the CDR3 DNA reads TGTGCCAGCAGCCTGAGCGGGGGAGGAACCGGGGAGCTGTTTTTT.

The V and J genes are TRBV4-2 and TRBJ2-1, with a possible D match to TRBD1 (5 bases). The germline gives CDR1 LGHNA, CDR2 YNFKEQ. V lost 0 bases and J 10 bases, leaving 28 bases between the germline ends. The CDR3 sequence is 19 residues long. CDR3 bases: TGTGCCAGCAGCCAAGAATATTCGATAGGCAGGGCCCTCGCCGAAGAGCAGTTCTTC. Amino acid sequence: CASSQEYSIGRALAEEQFF.

This chain uses TRBV19 with TRBJ1-1; D is unresolved. Germline loops: CDR1 LNHDA, CDR2 SQIVND (reference sequence). There are 17 residues in the CDR3. The V and J ends lost 6 bases and 1 base respectively, with 21 bases between them. The CDR3 sequence: CASRLGNRGLQNTEAFF. The CDR3 DNA is TGTGCCAGTAGACTGGGGAACCGAGGGTTACAGAACACTGAAGCTTTCTTT.

In this sample, this clone turned up a few times. This chain uses TRBV18 with TRBJ1-1, with 8 bases matching TRBD1. From germline, CDR1 is KGHSH and CDR2 LQKENI. With 3 bases clipped from V and 11 bases from J, the junction kept 8 bases outside the gene matches. CDR3 size: 13 residues. The CDR3 DNA reads TGTGCCAGCTCACCTTGGTCAGGGGGCGATGCTTTCTTT. Residues: CASSPWSGGDAFF.

The V call is TRBV7-6, the J call TRBJ2-1; 14 nucleotides line up with TRBD2. The CDR3 is 16 amino acids. V dropped 2 bases and J dropped 10; count of bases not matched to a gene: 7. The germline V gene encodes CDR1 SGHVS and CDR2 FNYEAQ. DNA of the CDR3: TGTGCCAGCAGCTTATCTCAGACTAGCGGGGGGGCCGAGCAGTTCTTC. Encoded protein: CASSLSQTSGGAEQFF.

V is TRBV20-1 and J is TRBJ1-1; D ambiguous. The CDR3 consists of 11 residues. Germline V gene sequence: CDR1 DFQATT, CDR2 SNEGSKA (reference sequence). V lost 2 bases, J lost 3 bases, and 4 bases lay in between. CDR3 in DNA: TGCAGTGCTAGATCAGACACTGAAGCTTTCTTT. The encoded protein is CSARSDTEAFF.

Note on this clone: A read error may account for a junction end that differs from germline. The chain couples TRBV7-7 to TRBJ2-1; TRBD2 agrees at 10 bases. CDR3 size: 15 residues. Germline V lookup: CDR1 SSHAT, CDR2 FNYEAQ (reference sequence). CDR3 DNA: TGTGCTAGCAGCCCCGAGCGGGGGGGCGGGTATGAGCAGTTCTTC. This translates into CASSPERGGGYEQFF.

V usage is TRBV18 and J usage is TRBJ1-6, with D unclear. Deletions cut 5 bases from V and 8 bases from J, with 7 bases between. CDR1 is KGHSH, CDR2 LQKENI, per germline. The CDR3 has 12 amino acids. CDR3 residues: CASSGGDSPLHF. DNA of the CDR3: TGTGCCAGCTCAGGTGGAGATTCACCCCTCCACTTT.

This chain connects TRBV5-5 to TRBJ2-7, with 7 bases lining up with TRBD1. V lost 5 bases, J lost 2 bases, and 7 bases stayed unmatched. The CDR3 runs 14 residues. The germline CDR1 and CDR2 sequences are SGHKS and YYEKEE (reference sequence). The CDR3 bases are TGTGCCAGCAGGTATGGGACAGAACCCTACGAGCAGTACTTC. As protein: CASRYGTEPYEQYF. The variable domain in full, completed from reference TRBV5-5 and TRBJ2-7, reads DAGVTQSPTHLIKTRGQQVTLRCSPISGHKSVSWYQQVLGQGPQFIFQYYEKEERGRGNFPDRFSARQFPNYSSELNVNALLLGDSALYLCASRYGTEPYEQYFGPGTRLTVT.

J is TRBJ1-1 and V is TRBV13, with 9 bases aligning to TRBD1. The CDR3 is made up of 16 amino acids. With 4 bases clipped from V and 6 bases from J, the junction kept 12 bases outside the gene matches. CDR1 is PRHDT and CDR2 is FYEKMQ in the germline V gene (reference sequence). The DNA for the CDR3 is TGTGCCAGCAGCTACTGGGCGGAGGACAGGGGTTCTGAAGCTTTCTTT. It is translated as CASSYWAEDRGSEAFF.

The V gene is TRBV24-1, the J gene TRBJ2-1, with D possibly being TRBD1 (6 bases). The CDR3 has 14 amino acids. The V end was cut by 9 bases, the J end by 6 bases, with 17 bases between. Germline V lookup: CDR1 KGHDR, CDR2 SFDVKD. The CDR3 nucleotides are TGTGCCACCGGATCGGACAGCCGGGTCAATGAGCAGTTCTTC. Protein sequence: CATGSDSRVNEQFF.